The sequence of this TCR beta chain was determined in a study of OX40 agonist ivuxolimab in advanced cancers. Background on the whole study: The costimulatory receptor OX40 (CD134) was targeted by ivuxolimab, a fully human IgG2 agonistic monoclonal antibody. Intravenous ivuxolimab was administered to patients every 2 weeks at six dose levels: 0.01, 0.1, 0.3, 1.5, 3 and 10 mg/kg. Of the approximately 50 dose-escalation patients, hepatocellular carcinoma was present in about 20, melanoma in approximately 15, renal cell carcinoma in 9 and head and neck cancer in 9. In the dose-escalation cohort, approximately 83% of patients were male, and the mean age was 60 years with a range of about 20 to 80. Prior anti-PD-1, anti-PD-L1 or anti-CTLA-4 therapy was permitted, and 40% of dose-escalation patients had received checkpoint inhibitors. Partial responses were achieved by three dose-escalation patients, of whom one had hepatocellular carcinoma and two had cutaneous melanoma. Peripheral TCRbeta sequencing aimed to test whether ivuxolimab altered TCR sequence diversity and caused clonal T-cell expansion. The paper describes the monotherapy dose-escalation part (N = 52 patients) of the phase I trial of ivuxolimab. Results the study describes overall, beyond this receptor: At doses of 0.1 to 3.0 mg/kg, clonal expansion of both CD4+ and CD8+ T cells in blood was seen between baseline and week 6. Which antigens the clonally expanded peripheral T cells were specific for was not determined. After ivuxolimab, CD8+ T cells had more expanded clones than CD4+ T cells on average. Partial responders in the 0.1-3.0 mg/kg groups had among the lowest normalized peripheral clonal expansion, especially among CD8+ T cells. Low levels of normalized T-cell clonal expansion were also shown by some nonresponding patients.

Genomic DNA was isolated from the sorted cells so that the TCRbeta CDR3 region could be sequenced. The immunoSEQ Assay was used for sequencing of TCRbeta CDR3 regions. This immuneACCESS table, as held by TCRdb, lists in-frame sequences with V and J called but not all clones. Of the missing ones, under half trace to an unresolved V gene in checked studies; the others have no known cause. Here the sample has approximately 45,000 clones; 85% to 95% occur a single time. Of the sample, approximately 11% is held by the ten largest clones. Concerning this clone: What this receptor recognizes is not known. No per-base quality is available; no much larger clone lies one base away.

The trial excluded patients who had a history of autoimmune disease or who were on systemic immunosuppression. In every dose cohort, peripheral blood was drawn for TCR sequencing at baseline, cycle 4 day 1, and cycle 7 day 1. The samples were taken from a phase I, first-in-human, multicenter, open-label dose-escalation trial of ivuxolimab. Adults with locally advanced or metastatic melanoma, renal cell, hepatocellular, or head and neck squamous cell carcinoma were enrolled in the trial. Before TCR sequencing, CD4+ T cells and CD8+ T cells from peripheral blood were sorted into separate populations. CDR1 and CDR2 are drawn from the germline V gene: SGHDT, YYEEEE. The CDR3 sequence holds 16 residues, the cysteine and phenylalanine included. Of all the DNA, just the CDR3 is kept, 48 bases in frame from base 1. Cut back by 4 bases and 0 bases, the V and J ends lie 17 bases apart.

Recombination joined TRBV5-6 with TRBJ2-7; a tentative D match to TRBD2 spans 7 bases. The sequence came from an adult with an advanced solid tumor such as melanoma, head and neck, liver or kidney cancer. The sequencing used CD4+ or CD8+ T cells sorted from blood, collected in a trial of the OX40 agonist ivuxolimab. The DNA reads TGTGCCAGCAGCGAGCTCATGGGAGGGGGCTCCTACGAGCAGTACTTC. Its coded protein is CASSELMGGGSYEQYF.